This T cell receptor (beta chain) was found in a study of cytomegalovirus exposure and HLA in healthy donors. Study-level findings and limits: By a later analysis, the bulk of CMV-associated TCR beta chains appeared HLA-restricted. Later analysis identified a missense DCLRE1C variant that was linked to TCR beta V- and J-gene trimming. Association of 16,951 TCR beta sequences with HLA alleles was found at 0.05 false discovery rate in a later analysis.

The PCR had 60 Vbeta and 13 Jbeta primers. Sequencing was performed with immunoSEQ multiplex PCR; in TCRdb, only in-frame clones are kept and a portion is missing. The sample shows some 120,000 clones, roughly 70% of them seen only once. To note about this clone: Antigen unknown.

The V and J ends lost 8 bases and 5 bases respectively, with 12 bases between them. CDR1 and CDR2 (germline): GTSNPN, SVGIG (reference sequence). CDR3 length: 11 amino acids. The chain employs TRBV30 and TRBJ1-1, with D perhaps TRBD1 (5 bases). This receptor was obtained from a man in his forties or fifties in good health and CMV-seropositive. Sample: PBMCs. The CDR3 sequence: CAADRGTEAFF. The CDR3 coding sequence is TGTGCCGCCGACCGGGGGACTGAAGCTTTCTTT.